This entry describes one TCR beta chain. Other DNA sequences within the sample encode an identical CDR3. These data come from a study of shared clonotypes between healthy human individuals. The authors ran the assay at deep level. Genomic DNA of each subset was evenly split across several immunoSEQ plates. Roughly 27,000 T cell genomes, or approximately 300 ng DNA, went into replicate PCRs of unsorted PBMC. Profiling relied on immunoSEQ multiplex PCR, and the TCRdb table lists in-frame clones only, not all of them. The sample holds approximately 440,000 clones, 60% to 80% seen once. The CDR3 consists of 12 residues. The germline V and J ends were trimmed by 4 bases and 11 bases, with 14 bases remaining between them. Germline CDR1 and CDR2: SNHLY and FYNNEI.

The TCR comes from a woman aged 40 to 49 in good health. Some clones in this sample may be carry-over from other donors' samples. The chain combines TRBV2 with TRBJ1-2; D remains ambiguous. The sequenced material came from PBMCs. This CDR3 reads CASSASKTRYTF. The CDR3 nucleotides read TGTGCCAGCAGTGCGTCGAAGACACGTTACACCTTC.